This entry features one TCR beta chain sequence. The antigen is undetermined. The entry originates in a study of T cell clonotyping in hematopoietic cell transplantation. The method was immunoSEQ multiplex PCR; TCRdb's version includes in-frame clones alone and lacks a portion of them. The table has about 6,400 clones, approximately 91% seen once. The germline gives CDR1 SNHLY, CDR2 FYNNEI. Trimming cost V 6 bases and J 7 bases; bases outside gene matches: 5. The length of the CDR3 is 14 residues. Study-level findings and limits: Broader posttransplant TCR repertoire diversity was predicted by graft donor and pretransplant recipient Inverse Simpson Index values.

This receptor was identified in a male patient aged 35-50 years who had an allogeneic stem cell transplant from an unrelated donor, so the T cells may come from the graft donor. Some clones in this sample may be carry-over from other donors' samples. Specimen: peripheral blood mononuclear cells, collected 100 days after allogeneic stem cell transplant. The V and J genes are TRBV2 and TRBJ1-5; 11 positions agree with TRBD1. CDR3 residues: CASRAGTGGQPQHF. The DNA for the CDR3 is TGTGCCAGCAGGGCCGGGACAGGGGGGCAGCCCCAGCATTTT. The whole variable domain, remainder taken from reference TRBV2 and TRBJ1-5, is EPEVTQTPSHQVTQMGQEVILRCVPISNHLYFYWYRQILGQKVEFLVSFYNNEISEKSEIFDDQFSVERPDGSNFTLKIRSTKLEDSAMYFCASRAGTGGQPQHFGDGTRLSIL.